The rows below give T cell receptor beta chains drawn from one sample of a study of vaccination effects on CD4 cells after COVID-19. Clones were sequenced by immunoSEQ multiplex PCR, and TCRdb holds only the in-frame ones, with some missing. The sample has around 47,000 clones; approximately 72% are singletons. The antigens these receptors bind are not known. Material: CD4+ T cells from PBMCs cultured with a peptide pool, obtained before COVID-19 vaccination. These receptors were collected from a human donor who had a prior SARS-CoV-2 infection. CDR3s include the opening cysteine and the closing phenylalanine or tryptophan. D genes are given only for firm matches. Clone size is shown for a subset of rows, as once, few, many or a class of expanded clone.

size: -; V: TRBV2; J: TRBJ1-1; D: -; DNA: TGTGCCAGCCAAAGCGACAGGAACACTGAAGCTTTCTTT; CDR3: CASQSDRNTEAFF
size: -; V: TRBV19; J: TRBJ2-1; D: TRBD2; DNA: TGTGCCAGTAGTATGAGTTTCGGCGGGGGGTACAGTGAGCAGTTCTTC; CDR3: CASSMSFGGGYSEQFF
size: -; V: TRBV19; J: TRBJ2-1; D: TRBD2; DNA: TGTGCCAGTAGTATAGATGGAGCGGGAGCCTCCTACAATGAGCAGTTCTTC; CDR3: CASSIDGAGASYNEQFF
size: few; V: TRBV7-3; J: TRBJ2-1; D: TRBD2; DNA: TGTGCCAGCAGCAAGGGACTAGCGGGGTACAATGAGCAGTTCTTC; CDR3: CASSKGLAGYNEQFF
size: -; V: TRBV6-5; J: TRBJ2-3; D: -; DNA: TGTGCCAGCAGTTACTCGACTGGCACAGATACGCAGTATTTT; CDR3: CASSYSTGTDTQYF
size: -; V: TRBV5-1; J: TRBJ2-7; D: -; DNA: TGCGCCAGCAGCTTATCGACAGGTGGTTCCTACGAGCAGTACTTC; CDR3: CASSLSTGGSYEQYF
size: -; V: TRBV6-1; J: TRBJ2-2; D: -; DNA: TGTGCCAGCAGTGAATTGTCAGGGGAGTGGGTCGGGGAGCTGTTTTTT; CDR3: CASSELSGEWVGELFF
size: -; V: TRBV6-5; J: TRBJ1-2; D: TRBD1; DNA: TGTGCCACTCTTACTCCGGGACAGTCCTATCTGGGCTACACCTTC; CDR3: CATLTPGQSYLGYTF
size: few; V: TRBV7-8; J: TRBJ2-7; D: TRBD1; DNA: TGTGCCAGCAAGGAGGACAGGGGCTACGAGCAGTACTTC; CDR3: CASKEDRGYEQYF
size: -; V: TRBV4-3; J: TRBJ2-6; D: -; DNA: TGCGCCAGCAGCCCCGCCTGGGGATCTGGGGCCAACGTCCTGACTTTC; CDR3: CASSPAWGSGANVLTF